The 21 T cell receptor beta chains listed next were all sequenced from one sample in a study of control samples from healthy donors and cancer patients. Method: immunoSEQ multiplex PCR; TCRdb's copy keeps in-frame clones and lacks some. The sample carries about 120,000 clones, roughly 90% recorded once. The sequenced sample consisted of blood. These receptors were taken from a man aged 45-65 years in good health.

The chain couples TRBV7-2 to TRBJ1-2, with a weak D call TRBD1 (6 bases). The V end lost 0 bases, the J end lost 4 bases, and 15 bases lay between the germline ends. CDR1 is SGHTA and CDR2 is FQGNSA in the germline V gene. The CDR3 is made up of 16 amino acids. DNA of the CDR3: TGTGCCAGCAGCTTAGCGGGGTCAGGGGTAGGCTATGGCTACACCTTC. This encodes CASSLAGSGVGYGYTF.

This rearrangement joins TRBV6-5 to TRBJ2-3; D is uncertain. The CDR3 length is 14 residues. Germline V CDR1 and CDR2: MNHEY, SVGAGI. The V end was cut by 6 bases, the J end by 1 base, with 11 bases between. The CDR3 is CASSPRSGTDTQYF. CDR3 sequence (DNA): TGTGCCAGCAGCCCCCGCTCGGGCACAGATACGCAGTATTTT.

V gene TRBV19 combines with J gene TRBJ2-5; D gene uncertain. Germline CDR1 and CDR2: LNHDA and SQIVND (reference sequence). V lost 6 bases and J 2 bases, leaving 10 bases between the germline ends. The CDR3 runs 13 residues. The CDR3 DNA reads TGTGCCAGTAGCCTGATGCCGCAAGAGACCCAGTACTTC. This codes for CASSLMPQETQYF.

The rearrangement links TRBV5-6 to TRBJ2-5, with no clear D. V lost 3 bases and J 1 base, leaving 10 bases between the germline ends. Germline V gene data show CDR1 as SGHDT and CDR2 as YYEEEE. The CDR3 runs to 14 residues. The CDR3 DNA reads TGTGCCAGCAGCTGGGAAGGGATCCAAGAGACCCAGTACTTC. Its protein is CASSWEGIQETQYF.

The chain carries TRBV4-2 and TRBJ2-3; 10 positions agree with TRBD2. The CDR3 has 19 residues. Per germline, CDR1 LGHNA and CDR2 YNFKEQ. With V trimmed by 1 base and J by 1 base, 11 bases remained unmatched. Here the CDR3 DNA reads TGTGCCAGCAGCCAAGGGACTAGCGGTATCGCCTGGGGCACAGATACGCAGTATTTT. Its translation is CASSQGTSGIAWGTDTQYF.

A single count supports this clone. This sequence joins TRBV4-2 and TRBJ2-7, with TRBD2 as a possible D gene (5 bases). V was clipped by 1 base and J by 4 bases, with 23 bases between them. The CDR3 contains 18 residues. CDR1 and CDR2 from the germline V gene are LGHNA and YNFKEQ. Here the CDR3 reads CASSQGTRSGAFSYEQYF. DNA of the CDR3: TGTGCCAGCAGCCAAGGAACCCGCAGCGGAGCGTTTTCTTACGAGCAGTACTTC.

There are a few counts of this clone. J is TRBJ2-3 and V is TRBV24-1; 9 bases are shared with TRBD1. The CDR3 totals 16 residues. The germline CDR1 and CDR2 sequences are KGHDR and SFDVKD. Trimming cost V 0 bases and J 3 bases; bases outside gene matches: 3. The CDR3 loop is CATSDLGTGITDTQYF. DNA for the CDR3: TGTGCCACCAGTGATTTGGGGACAGGGATAACAGATACGCAGTATTTT.

V is TRBV11-3 and J is TRBJ2-1, with 11 bases matching TRBD2. Germline V gene lookup returns CDR1 SGHNT and CDR2 YENEEA. The CDR3 length is 15 residues. With 5 bases clipped from V and 3 bases from J, the junction kept 3 bases outside the gene matches. The CDR3 sequence is CASSAGLAVYNEQFF. The CDR3 DNA sequence: TGTGCCAGCAGCGCGGGACTAGCGGTCTACAATGAGCAGTTCTTC.

The rearrangement uses TRBV19 and TRBJ1-1; D remains unclear. This CDR3 is built from 12 residues. V shed 5 bases and J shed 7 bases, with 11 bases lying between them. Germline CDR1 LNHDA, CDR2 SQIVND (reference sequence). In DNA, the CDR3 is TGTGCCAGTAGTCTCCCCGACGGTGAAGCTTTCTTT. It is translated as CASSLPDGEAFF.

The CDR3 DNA reads as TGCGCCAGCAGCCCGGGACTAGCGGGCGGCTACGAGCAGTACTTC. Translated, it gives CASSPGLAGGYEQYF. The chain is built from TRBV4-1 and TRBJ2-7; TRBD2 agrees at 12 bases. Germline assignment: CDR1 MGHRA and CDR2 YSYEKL. The CDR3 has 15 amino acids. J was trimmed by 3 bases and V by 4 bases; bases with no gene match: 4.

To note about this clone: Other DNA sequences of this sample code for an identical CDR3. The genes are TRBV5-1 and TRBJ2-2; D is uncertain. The germline gives CDR1 SGHRS, CDR2 YFSETQ. The CDR3 length is 14 residues. The germline V and J ends were trimmed by 2 bases and 4 bases, with 9 bases remaining between them. This chain's CDR3 is CASSFGDTTGELFF. The CDR3 DNA reads TGCGCCAGCAGCTTTGGAGATACCACCGGGGAGCTGTTTTTT.

The rearrangement links TRBV5-4 to TRBJ1-3; D unclear. CDR1 and CDR2 from the germline V gene are SGHNT and YYREEE (reference sequence). This CDR3 spans 15 amino acids. V lost 4 bases and J lost 4, with 15 bases in between. Here the CDR3 DNA reads TGTGCCAGCAGCCCAGACCCCGGTGAAGGAAACACCATATATTTT. Protein sequence: CASSPDPGEGNTIYF.

J is TRBJ1-1 and V is TRBV19; TRBD1 agrees at 7 bases. V was pared by 1 base and J by 4 bases, with 3 bases of the junction left unmatched. The CDR3 has 14 residues. CDR1 is LNHDA, CDR2 SQIVND, per germline (reference sequence). CDR3 nucleotides: TGTGCCAGTAGTATAGGTGACAGGGTCACTGAAGCTTTCTTT. It specifies CASSIGDRVTEAFF.

The V call is TRBV27, the J call TRBJ1-1, with D perhaps TRBD1 (6 bases). CDR3 length: 14 amino acids. The germline CDR1 and CDR2 sequences are MNHEY and SMNVEV (reference sequence). V lost 5 bases to trimming and J lost 5 bases, with 15 bases between them. CDR3 in amino acids: CASSGSGRGTEAFF. The CDR3 bases are TGTGCCAGCAGTGGGAGCGGCAGGGGTACTGAAGCTTTCTTT.

The V call is TRBV19, the J call TRBJ2-3; TRBD2 matches at 8 bases. Trimming at V came to 3 bases and at J to 2 bases, leaving 4 bases not matched to a gene. The CDR3 runs 15 residues. The germline V gene has CDR1 LNHDA and CDR2 SQIVND (reference sequence). DNA for the CDR3: TGTGCCAGTAGTATGACTAGCGTGGACACAGATACGCAGTATTTT. Translated: CASSMTSVDTDTQYF.

This chain links TRBV5-1 with TRBJ1-6; tentatively, D is TRBD1 (6 bases). The CDR3 extends over 16 amino acids. V lost 3 bases and J 5 bases, leaving 15 bases between the germline ends. Germline CDR1 is SGHRS and CDR2 is YFSETQ. DNA for the CDR3: TGCGCCAGCAGCTCCTCCCCCGGACAGAATAATTCACCCCTCCACTTT. This encodes CASSSSPGQNNSPLHF.

This clone showed up just a few times. The J gene is TRBJ1-2, the V gene TRBV4-1; D gene uncertain. Trimming stripped 1 base from V and 4 bases from J, with 7 bases between. Germline V gene sequence: CDR1 MGHRA, CDR2 YSYEKL. CDR3 length: 13 amino acids. CDR3: CASSQGVVYGYTF. In DNA form, the CDR3 reads TGCGCCAGCAGCCAAGGCGTGGTCTATGGCTACACCTTC.

The gene calls are TRBV9 and TRBJ2-1, with 8 bases that match TRBD2. With 0 bases clipped from V and 0 bases from J, the junction kept 2 bases outside the gene matches. The germline gives CDR1 SGDLS, CDR2 YYNGEE. The CDR3 spans 16 residues. The DNA for the CDR3 is TGTGCCAGCAGCGTAGGCGGGGGGAGCTCCTACAATGAGCAGTTCTTC. It yields the protein CASSVGGGSSYNEQFF. The whole variable domain, filled in from reference TRBV9 and TRBJ2-1, reads DSGVTQTPKHLITATGQRVTLRCSPRSGDLSVYWYQQSLDQGLQFLIQYYNGEERAKGNILERFSAQQFPDLHSELNLSSLELGDSALYFCASSVGGGSSYNEQFFGPGTRLTVL.

The CDR3 region is CATSDGDRDGTDTQYF. In DNA form, the CDR3 reads TGTGCCACCAGTGATGGAGACAGGGATGGCACAGATACGCAGTATTTT. This chain links TRBV24-1 with TRBJ2-3, with 7 nucleotides matching TRBD1. There are 16 residues in the CDR3. J was trimmed by 1 base and V by 3 bases; bases with no gene match: 6. The germline V gene has CDR1 KGHDR and CDR2 SFDVKD.

V and J are TRBV5-1 and TRBJ1-4, with a weak D call TRBD1 (5 bases). CDR3 length: 15 residues. Germline assignment: CDR1 SGHRS and CDR2 YFSETQ. The ends were cut back, 4 bases at V and 5 bases at J, with 15 bases in the middle. The chain's CDR3 is CASSPRGGRNEKLFF. Here the CDR3 DNA reads TGCGCCAGCAGCCCTCGGGGGGGAAGGAATGAAAAACTGTTTTTT.

This clone was observed a single time. The chain carries TRBV7-9 and TRBJ2-2, with unresolved D. Trimming took 2 bases from V and 6 from J, leaving 10 bases between them. The germline V gene has CDR1 SEHNR and CDR2 FQNEAQ (reference sequence). The CDR3 is 14 residues long. The CDR3 spells CASSLRTSPGELFF. CDR3 bases: TGTGCCAGCAGCTTAAGGACGTCCCCCGGGGAGCTGTTTTTT.